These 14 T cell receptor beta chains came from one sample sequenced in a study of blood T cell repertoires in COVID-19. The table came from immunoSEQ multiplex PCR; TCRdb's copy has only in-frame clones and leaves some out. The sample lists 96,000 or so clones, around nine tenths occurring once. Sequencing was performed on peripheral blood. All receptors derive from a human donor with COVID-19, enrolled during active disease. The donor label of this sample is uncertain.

The CDR3 is CASSLNGPNTEAFF. In DNA form, the CDR3 reads TGTGCCAGCAGCTTAAACGGTCCCAACACTGAAGCTTTCTTT. The chain joins TRBV7-3 to TRBJ1-1, with D uncertain. This CDR3 has 14 residues. The germline gives CDR1 SGHTA, CDR2 FQGTGA. V was pared by 1 base and J by 2 bases, with 8 bases between.

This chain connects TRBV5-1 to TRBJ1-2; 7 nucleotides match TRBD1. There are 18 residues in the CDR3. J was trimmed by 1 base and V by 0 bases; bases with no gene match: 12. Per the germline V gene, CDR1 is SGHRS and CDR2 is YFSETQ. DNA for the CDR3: TGCGCCAGCAGCTTGGCCCTGAGACAGGGCTCCCTTAACTATGGCTACACCTTC. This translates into CASSLALRQGSLNYGYTF.

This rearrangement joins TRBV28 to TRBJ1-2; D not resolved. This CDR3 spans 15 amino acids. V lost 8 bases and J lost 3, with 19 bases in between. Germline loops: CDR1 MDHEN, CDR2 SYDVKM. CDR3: CASEGRGQEHYGYTF. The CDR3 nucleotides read TGTGCCAGCGAGGGTAGAGGGCAAGAGCACTATGGCTACACCTTC.

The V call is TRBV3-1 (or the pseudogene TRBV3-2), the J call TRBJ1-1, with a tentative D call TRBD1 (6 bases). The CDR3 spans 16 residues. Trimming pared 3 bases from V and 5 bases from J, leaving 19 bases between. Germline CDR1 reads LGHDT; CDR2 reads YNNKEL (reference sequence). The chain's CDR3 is CASSQFPTGPPTEAFF. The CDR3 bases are TGTGCCAGCAGCCAGTTCCCGACAGGCCCTCCGACTGAAGCTTTCTTT.

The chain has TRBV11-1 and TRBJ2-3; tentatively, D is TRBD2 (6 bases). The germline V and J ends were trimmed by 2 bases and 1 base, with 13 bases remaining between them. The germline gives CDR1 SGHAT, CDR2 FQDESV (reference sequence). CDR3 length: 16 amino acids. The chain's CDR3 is CASSLRLAEGTDTQYF. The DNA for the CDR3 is TGTGCCAGCAGCTTAAGGTTAGCGGAGGGCACAGATACGCAGTATTTT.

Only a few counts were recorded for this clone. This chain's CDR3 is CASSLAGRKNEQYF. The CDR3 DNA is TGCGCCAGCAGCTTGGCAGGGAGGAAGAACGAGCAGTACTTC. The J gene is TRBJ2-7, the V gene TRBV5-1; D perhaps matches TRBD2 (6 bases). The V and J ends lost 0 bases and 5 bases respectively, with 12 bases between them. This CDR3 is 14 amino acids long. Germline CDR1 SGHRS, CDR2 YFSETQ.

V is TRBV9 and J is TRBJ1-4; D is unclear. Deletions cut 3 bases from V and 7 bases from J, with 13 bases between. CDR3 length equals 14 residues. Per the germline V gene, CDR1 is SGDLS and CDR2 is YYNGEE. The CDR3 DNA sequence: TGTGCCAGCAGCGACCCCCGGTTTGGTGAAAAACTGTTTTTT. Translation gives CASSDPRFGEKLFF.

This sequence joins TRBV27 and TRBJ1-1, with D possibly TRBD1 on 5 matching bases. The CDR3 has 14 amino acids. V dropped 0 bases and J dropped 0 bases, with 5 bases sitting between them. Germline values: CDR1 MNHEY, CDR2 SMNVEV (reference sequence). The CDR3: CASSLSQVNTEAFF. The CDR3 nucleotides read TGTGCCAGCAGTTTATCACAGGTGAACACTGAAGCTTTCTTT.

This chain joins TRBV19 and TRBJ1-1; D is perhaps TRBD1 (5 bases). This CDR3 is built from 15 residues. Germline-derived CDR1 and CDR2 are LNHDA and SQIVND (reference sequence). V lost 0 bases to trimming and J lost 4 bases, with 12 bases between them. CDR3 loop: CASSIDRERGTEAFF. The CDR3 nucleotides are TGTGCCAGTAGTATAGACAGGGAAAGGGGCACTGAAGCTTTCTTT.

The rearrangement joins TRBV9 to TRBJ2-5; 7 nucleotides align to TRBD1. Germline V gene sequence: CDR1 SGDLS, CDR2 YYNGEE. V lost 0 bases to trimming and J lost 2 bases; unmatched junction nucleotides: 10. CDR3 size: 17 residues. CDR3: CASSVGVGQGVQETQYF. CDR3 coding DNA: TGTGCCAGCAGCGTAGGGGTGGGGCAGGGGGTTCAAGAGACCCAGTACTTC. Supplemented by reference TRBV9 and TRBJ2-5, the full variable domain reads DSGVTQTPKHLITATGQRVTLRCSPRSGDLSVYWYQQSLDQGLQFLIQYYNGEERAKGNILERFSAQQFPDLHSELNLSSLELGDSALYFCASSVGVGQGVQETQYFGPGTRLLVL.

DNA for the CDR3: TGTGCCAGCAGCCTCCCCGGACTTGGCTACACCTTC. Protein product: CASSLPGLGYTF. V and J are TRBV3-1 (or the pseudogene TRBV3-2) and TRBJ1-2; D gene ambiguous. The CDR3 has 12 residues. CDR1 and CDR2 (germline): LGHDT, YNNKEL (reference sequence). The V and J ends lost 4 bases and 7 bases respectively, with 10 bases between them.

CDR3 nucleotides: TGCGCCAGCAGCTTCCACGAGGGTGGGGGCTACACCTTC. It specifies CASSFHEGGGYTF. The chain combines TRBV5-1 with TRBJ1-2; D remains ambiguous. The CDR3 is made up of 13 amino acids. The germline V and J ends were trimmed by 2 bases and 8 bases, with 13 bases remaining between them. Germline lookup yields CDR1 SGHRS and CDR2 YFSETQ.

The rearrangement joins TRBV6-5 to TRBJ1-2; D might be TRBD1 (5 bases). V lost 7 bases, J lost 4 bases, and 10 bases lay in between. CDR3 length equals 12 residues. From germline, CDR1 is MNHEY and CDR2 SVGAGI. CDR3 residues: CASTRGTYGYTF. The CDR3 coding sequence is TGTGCCAGCACCCGGGGGACCTATGGCTACACCTTC.

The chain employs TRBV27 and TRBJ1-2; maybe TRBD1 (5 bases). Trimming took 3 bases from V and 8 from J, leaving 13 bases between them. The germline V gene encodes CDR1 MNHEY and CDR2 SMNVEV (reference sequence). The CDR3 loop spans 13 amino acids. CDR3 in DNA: TGTGCCAGCAGTTTCGGAGGGGCAGGCGGCTACACCTTC. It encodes CASSFGGAGGYTF.